The 27 T cell receptor beta chains below all came from one sample that was sequenced in a study of T-cell reconstitution after alpha-beta-depleted transplantation in children. Unique molecular identifiers tagged the TCRbeta library. A single record per CDR3 protein comes from TCRdb applying MiXCR to the PCR reads. The repertoire consists of around 800,000 distinct CDR3 sequences, with 16% occurring once and the leading ten covering under 6%. The sample here was PBMCs, mostly from graft donor cells, taken 360 days after TCRalphabeta/CD19-depleted stem cell transplant. The origin of the receptors is a male patient aged 5 to 17 who had a stem cell transplant for acute lymphoblastic leukemia, so the T cells may come from the graft donor.

This clonotype was counted a single time. The V and J genes are TRBV14 and TRBJ2-1; the match to TRBD2 covers 11 bases. Germline-derived CDR1 and CDR2 are SGHDN and FVKESK. With 10 bases clipped from V and 7 bases from J, the junction kept 12 bases outside the gene matches. The CDR3 runs 15 residues. The CDR3, as DNA: TGTGCCACCCGCCCAACTAGCGGGAGCAATAATGAGCAGTTCTTC. Translation gives CATRPTSGSNNEQFF.

The rearrangement uses TRBV12-3 or TRBV12-4 and TRBJ1-5, with 8 bases matching TRBD1. CDR3 length: 16 amino acids. V lost 6 bases to trimming and J lost 2 bases; unmatched junction nucleotides: 9. CDR3 in amino acids: CASRQGQGVGNQPQHF. The CDR3 nucleotides are TGTGCCAGCAGACAAGGACAGGGAGTGGGCAATCAGCCCCAGCATTTT.

This chain links TRBV7-9 with TRBJ1-2, with 9 bases identical to TRBD1. The germline CDR1 and CDR2 sequences are SEHNR and FQNEAQ (reference sequence). The junction had 10 bases not matched to a gene; V was cut back by 6 bases and J by 8 bases. This CDR3 is built from 14 residues. CDR3 region: CASRDTGQGQGYTF. The CDR3 DNA is TGTGCCAGCAGGGATACAGGACAGGGGCAGGGCTACACCTTC.

This clonotype was seen only a few times. The V and J genes are TRBV4-1 and TRBJ2-3; 13 nucleotides align to TRBD2. Looked up from germline, CDR1 is MGHRA and CDR2 is YSYEKL. The V and J ends lost 3 bases and 1 base, in that order; junction bases with no gene match: 13. This CDR3 comprises 20 residues. The CDR3, as DNA: TGCGCCAGCAGCCACAGGACTAGCGGGAGATTGAAGGGGGGCACAGATACGCAGTATTTT. This codes for CASSHRTSGRLKGGTDTQYF.

This clonotype was found a few times. The chain links TRBV18 to TRBJ2-7, with D possibly TRBD1 on 6 matching bases. CDR3 length equals 14 residues. CDR1 and CDR2 (germline): KGHSH, LQKENI. The ends were cut back, 7 bases at V and 7 bases at J, with 20 bases in the middle. CDR3 protein: CASCPRDTSREQYF. The DNA for the CDR3 is TGTGCCAGCTGTCCCCGGGACACCTCACGGGAGCAGTACTTC. The full variable domain, rest sourced from reference TRBV18 and TRBJ2-7, is NAGVMQNPRHLVRRRGQEARLRCSPMKGHSHVYWYRQLPEEGLKFMVYLQKENIIDESGMPKERFSAEFPKEGPSILRIQQVVRGDSAAYFCASCPRDTSREQYFGPGTRLTVT.

This clonotype was counted only a few times. The rearrangement links TRBV7-9 to TRBJ1-1; no definite D call. CDR1 SEHNR and CDR2 FQNEAQ come from the germline V gene (reference sequence). The length of the CDR3 is 14 residues. Trimming shortened V by 5 bases and J by 7 bases, and 17 bases separated the two germline ends. The CDR3 spells CASSPRGGRIEAFF. CDR3 DNA sequence: TGTGCCAGCAGCCCCCGCGGAGGGAGGATTGAAGCTTTCTTT.

This clonotype was counted at least ten times. The chain carries TRBV6-5 and TRBJ2-5; 13 bases align to TRBD2. There are 15 residues in the CDR3. V lost 1 base, J lost 4 bases, and 0 bases stayed unmatched. Germline V gene sequence: CDR1 MNHEY, CDR2 SVGAGI. The CDR3 spells CASSYWTSGRETQYF. CDR3 bases: TGTGCCAGCAGTTACTGGACTAGCGGGAGAGAGACCCAGTACTTC.

This chain joins TRBV25-1 and TRBJ2-5; 13 positions match TRBD2. Per the germline V gene, CDR1 is MGHDK and CDR2 is SYGVNS. The CDR3 is 15 residues long. The trim removed 6 bases at V and 5 bases at J, leaving 6 bases unmatched. The DNA of the CDR3 is TGTGCCAGCAGGTTACTAGCGGGAGGGCCGGAGACCCAGTACTTC. It codes for CASRLLAGGPETQYF.

CDR3 sequence: CASSPQWQGGSEQFF. The CDR3 DNA reads TGTGCCAGCTCACCACAGTGGCAGGGTGGGAGTGAGCAGTTCTTC. The genes are TRBV18 and TRBJ2-1, with D perhaps being TRBD1 or TRBD2 (5 bases each). CDR3 size: 15 residues. Germline assignment: CDR1 KGHSH and CDR2 LQKENI. Trimming took off 1 base at V and 9 bases at J, with 16 bases between the two ends.

This chain joins TRBV7-6 and TRBJ2-7; 8 bases align to TRBD2. From germline, CDR1 is SGHVS and CDR2 FNYEAQ. This CDR3 comprises 15 residues. V lost 3 bases and J lost 3; bases outside the gene matches: 7. The CDR3 loop reads CASSFAPREGYEQYF. DNA for the CDR3: TGTGCCAGCAGCTTTGCCCCTCGGGAGGGCTACGAGCAGTACTTC.

This clonotype was picked up a small number of times. This chain joins TRBV9 and TRBJ2-5; D may be TRBD1 or TRBD2 (5 bases each). V was clipped by 4 bases and J by 5 bases, with 15 bases between them. The V gene's germline CDR1 is SGDLS and CDR2 YYNGEE. The CDR3 is 14 residues long. CDR3 sequence (DNA): TGTGCCAGCAGCCCCTGGGACCTGCGGGAGACCCAGTACTTC. Encoded protein: CASSPWDLRETQYF.

This rearrangement joins TRBV20-1 to TRBJ2-1, with D perhaps matching TRBD1 or TRBD2 (5 bases each). The CDR3 covers 16 residues. Germline V gene lookup returns CDR1 DFQATT and CDR2 SNEGSKA (reference sequence). V dropped 6 bases and J dropped 7 bases, with 25 bases sitting between them. CDR3 sequence: CSAPRIPGAGGNEQFF. For the CDR3, the DNA is TGCAGTGCCCCGCGAATCCCCGGGGCCGGTGGGAATGAGCAGTTCTTC.

This clonotype came up a few times. This sequence joins TRBV4-1 and TRBJ1-5, with D unresolved. This CDR3 comprises 15 residues. Trimming took off 0 bases at V and 0 bases at J, with 6 bases between the two ends. The germline CDR1 and CDR2 sequences are MGHRA and YSYEKL. CDR3 amino acids: CASSQEHNSNQPQHF. Here the CDR3 DNA reads TGCGCCAGCAGCCAAGAGCACAATAGCAATCAGCCCCAGCATTTT.

The J gene is TRBJ2-1, the V gene TRBV25-1, with 9 bases matching TRBD2. V was clipped by 3 bases and J by 5 bases; unmatched bases: 5. Per germline, CDR1 MGHDK and CDR2 SYGVNS. CDR3 size: 15 residues. This CDR3 is CASSDAREGDNEQFF. The DNA for the CDR3 is TGTGCCAGCAGTGATGCGCGGGAGGGAGACAATGAGCAGTTCTTC. Full variable domain (rest looked up from reference TRBV25-1 and TRBJ2-1): EADIYQTPRYLVIGTGKKITLECSQTMGHDKMYWYQQDPGMELHLIHYSYGVNSTEKGDLSSESTVSRIRTEHFPLTLESARPSHTSQYLCASSDAREGDNEQFFGPGTRLTVL.

The V gene is TRBV5-1, the J gene TRBJ1-5; 7 bases match TRBD1. The V segment lost 4 bases and the J segment 3 bases; nucleotides outside the gene matches: 7. Germline V gives CDR1 SGHRS, CDR2 YFSETQ. The CDR3 runs to 15 residues. The CDR3 DNA is TGCGCCAGCAGCCCGGCGACAGGGTACAATCAGCCCCAGCATTTT. Protein: CASSPATGYNQPQHF.

The chain is built from TRBV24-1 and TRBJ1-1; D is unclear. V lost 8 bases and J lost 8, with 17 bases in between. Germline CDR1 is KGHDR and CDR2 is SFDVKD. The CDR3 consists of 13 residues. CDR3 protein: CATTRTTPLEAFF. The DNA for the CDR3 is TGTGCCACCACGCGGACGACTCCCTTAGAAGCTTTCTTT.

This clonotype was detected a few times. V and J are TRBV5-1 and TRBJ2-3, with TRBD2 as a possible D gene (6 bases). Germline values: CDR1 SGHRS, CDR2 YFSETQ. Trimming shortened V by 4 bases and J by 0 bases, and 21 bases separated the two germline ends. The CDR3 is 18 amino acids. The CDR3, as DNA: TGCGCCAGCAGCGCCCGGCTTCGCGGGGAGACTAGCACAGATACGCAGTATTTT. This encodes CASSARLRGETSTDTQYF.

The V call is TRBV28, the J call TRBJ1-3, with 7 bases matching TRBD1. The germline CDR1 and CDR2 sequences are MDHEN and SYDVKM. After removal of 4 bases from V and 3 bases from J, the junction contained 9 bases not matched to a gene. The length of the CDR3 is 16 residues. CDR3 DNA sequence: TGTGCCAGCAGTTCGTACACAGGGGCGGATGGAAACACCATATATTTT. It codes for CASSSYTGADGNTIYF.

V usage is TRBV10-2 and J usage is TRBJ2-3; D could derive from TRBD1 or TRBD2 (6 bases each). This CDR3 contains 14 residues. Germline V CDR1 and CDR2: WSHSY, SAAADI. Trimming pared 11 bases from V and 2 bases from J, leaving 17 bases between. The CDR3 sequence is CAALKGGFTDTQYF. The CDR3 DNA reads TGCGCCGCCCTCAAGGGGGGTTTCACAGATACGCAGTATTTT.

This clonotype was detected a few times. The chain carries TRBV2 and TRBJ2-1; D perhaps matches TRBD1 (6 bases). Trimming took 7 bases from V and 6 from J, leaving 10 bases between them. Germline V gene data show CDR1 as SNHLY and CDR2 as FYNNEI. The CDR3 extends over 12 amino acids. Here the CDR3 reads CASTWGLNEQFF. CDR3 DNA sequence: TGTGCCAGCACTTGGGGGCTCAATGAGCAGTTCTTC. The full variable domain, with the rest looked up from reference TRBV2 and TRBJ2-1, is EPEVTQTPSHQVTQMGQEVILRCVPISNHLYFYWYRQILGQKVEFLVSFYNNEISEKSEIFDDQFSVERPDGSNFTLKIRSTKLEDSAMYFCASTWGLNEQFFGPGTRLTVL.

The chain carries TRBV27 and TRBJ1-6; 11 bases match TRBD1. Germline trimming cut 7 bases from V and 7 bases from J; bases unmatched to any gene: 6. CDR1 is MNHEY and CDR2 is SMNVEV in the germline V gene (reference sequence). The CDR3 sequence is 15 residues long. This CDR3 reads CASKTGQGGNSPLHF. In DNA, the CDR3 is TGTGCCAGCAAAACGGGACAGGGGGGGAATTCACCCCTCCACTTT.

The rearrangement links TRBV10-1 to TRBJ2-7; 7 bases match TRBD1. Per the germline V gene, CDR1 is WNHNN and CDR2 is SYGVQD (reference sequence). The junction had 6 bases not matched to a gene; V was cut back by 1 base and J by 6 bases. This CDR3 is 14 amino acids long. The CDR3 here is CASSEYRGYGEQYF. CDR3 bases: TGCGCCAGCAGTGAGTACAGGGGATATGGCGAGCAGTACTTC.

This clonotype was observed a handful of times. The chain's CDR3 is CASSSLLHYEQFF. The CDR3 DNA follows: TGCGCCAGCAGCTCCCTTCTCCACTATGAGCAGTTCTTC. The chain carries TRBV5-1 and TRBJ2-1; D remains ambiguous. There are 13 residues in the CDR3. V lost 3 bases, J lost 8 bases, and 12 bases lay in between. Germline V gives CDR1 SGHRS, CDR2 YFSETQ.

The chain combines TRBV20-1 with TRBJ2-7; 11 bases agree with TRBD2. Germline CDR1 DFQATT, CDR2 SNEGSKA (reference sequence). Trimming at V came to 5 bases and at J to 7 bases, leaving 10 bases not matched to a gene. The CDR3 runs 14 residues. The CDR3 sequence is CSAPLAGGPVEQYF. CDR3 in DNA: TGCAGTGCTCCCTTAGCGGGAGGGCCTGTGGAGCAGTACTTC.

This chain uses TRBV6-2 or TRBV6-3 with TRBJ1-2; D gene ambiguous. Trimming left V 0 bases short and J 1 base short, with 15 bases between. In germline, CDR1 is MNHEY, CDR2 SVGEGT. The CDR3 is 17 residues long. The chain's CDR3 is CASSYSRIILNNYGYTF. CDR3 nucleotide sequence: TGTGCCAGCAGTTACTCGAGAATCATCCTTAATAACTATGGCTACACCTTC.

This clonotype was recorded a few times. The CDR3 DNA reads as TGTGCCAGCAGCACAGCCGGGACAGGGGGACAAGAGACCCAGTACTTC. It is translated as CASSTAGTGGQETQYF. The chain joins TRBV7-2 to TRBJ2-5; 11 bases align to TRBD1. J lost 2 bases, V lost 5 bases, and 7 bases had no gene match. The CDR3 consists of 16 residues. The germline CDR1 and CDR2 sequences are SGHTA and FQGNSA.

This clonotype turned up a few times. This rearrangement joins TRBV10-3 to TRBJ2-1; D call uncertain. Between the trimmed V and J ends, which lost 8 bases and 8 bases, there was a span of 10 bases. The CDR3 is 11 residues long. Germline V gene lookup returns CDR1 ENHRY and CDR2 SYGVKD. CDR3 DNA: TGTGCCATCGGGAAAGGTCATGAGCAGTTCTTC. This codes for CAIGKGHEQFF.